This T cell receptor beta chain was captured by sequencing in a study of T cell repertoires in cytomegalovirus infection. About the research overall: Indicated by public TCR beta signatures were CMV infection and matching HLA type.

This clonotype was observed a handful of times. Its target is not known. Findings of the study overall: The ex vivo response showed dominance by HLA-C-restricted CMV-specific TCR beta clonotypes.

TCRdb reprocessed the reads with MiXCR, giving one entry per CDR3 protein. The sample lists 160,000 or so distinct CDR3 sequences, approximately 17% seen once, with around 20% in the top ten. Germline values: CDR1 MNHEY, CDR2 SVGEGT. Trimming left V 9 bases short and J 7 bases short, with 13 bases between. The CDR3 spans 12 residues. The sequence was collected from a human donor in good health (CMV status not recorded). Some clones in this sample may be carry-over from other donors' samples. Sequencing input: CD8+ T cells from PBMCs. The chain recombines TRBV6-2 or TRBV6-3 with TRBJ2-1, with D perhaps TRBD1 (5 bases). The CDR3 region is CASRDSHNEQFF. The CDR3 region has the DNA TGTGCCAGTAGAGACAGCCATAATGAGCAGTTCTTC.